A selection of T cell receptor beta chains follows, all from one sample in a study of T cell repertoires in cytomegalovirus infection. MiXCR, applied by TCRdb to the reads, yields one record per CDR3 protein. This sample has fewer than 700,000 distinct CDR3 sequences, with around 24% found just once. The material sequenced was CD8+ T cells from PBMCs. These receptors all come from a human donor in good health (CMV status not recorded). Some clones in this sample may be carry-over from other donors' samples. Each CDR3 is given with its conserved first and last residue. A D gene is named only where the DNA matches it firmly. Size is stated for part of the rows, as once, few or many counts, or as a class when the clone is expanded.

J | V | size | length | D | CDR3 | DNA
TRBJ2-4 | TRBV29-1 | few | 16 | TRBD1 | CSVEDLRDRGKNIQYF | TGCAGCGTTGAAGATCTGCGCGACAGGGGGAAAAACATTCAGTACTTC
TRBJ1-1 | TRBV27 | NA | 13 | NA | CASSLTERTEAFF | TGTGCCAGCAGTTTGACAGAGAGGACTGAAGCTTTCTTT
TRBJ1-2 | TRBV12-3/TRBV12-4 | NA | 16 | NA | CASSSPGGREDYGYTF | TGTGCCAGCAGTTCCCCCGGGGGGCGTGAGGACTATGGCTACACCTTC
TRBJ2-1 | TRBV29-1 | NA | 13 | NA | CSASGGRRNEQFF | TGCAGCGCCTCTGGGGGTAGGAGGAATGAGCAGTTCTTC
TRBJ2-5 | TRBV6-1 | NA | 16 | NA | CASSESWLALQETQYF | TGTGCCAGCAGTGAAAGTTGGCTAGCGCTCCAGGAGACCCAGTACTTC
TRBJ2-3 | TRBV19 | NA | 22 | TRBD2 | CASSIHPLLAGDPKLHTDTQYF | TGTGCCAGTAGTATCCACCCGTTACTAGCGGGGGACCCTAAACTCCACACAGATACGCAGTATTTT
TRBJ1-3 | TRBV7-6 | NA | 15 | TRBD1 | CASSFPGGAGNTIYF | TGTGCCAGCAGCTTTCCAGGGGGCGCTGGAAACACCATATATTTT
TRBJ2-3 | TRBV28 | NA | 14 | TRBD1 | CASSLGTGKDTQYF | TGTGCCAGCAGTTTGGGGACAGGGAAGGATACGCAGTATTTT
TRBJ2-2 | TRBV12-3/TRBV12-4 | NA | 14 | TRBD2 | CASTGGLYTGELFF | TGTGCCAGCACGGGGGGACTGTACACCGGGGAGCTGTTTTTT
TRBJ2-3 | TRBV7-2 | NA | 17 | TRBD2 | CASSPHGLVGITDTQYF | TGTGCCAGCAGCCCGCACGGACTAGTGGGGATAACAGATACGCAGTATTTT
TRBJ2-2 | TRBV2 | many | 12 | NA | CAKDKNTGELFF | TGTGCCAAAGACAAGAACACCGGGGAGCTGTTTTTT
TRBJ2-1 | TRBV28 | few | 16 | TRBD2 | CASSPPTSGGANEQFF | TGTGCCAGCAGTCCCCCGACTAGCGGGGGGGCAAATGAGCAGTTCTTC
TRBJ1-1 | TRBV11-2 | NA | 16 | NA | CASSLDRVGANTEAFF | TGTGCCAGCAGCTTAGATCGAGTAGGGGCAAACACTGAAGCTTTCTTT
TRBJ1-1 | TRBV19 | few | 12 | TRBD1 | CASKQGAGEAFF | TGTGCCAGTAAACAGGGGGCTGGTGAAGCTTTCTTT
TRBJ1-1 | TRBV12-3/TRBV12-4 | NA | 16 | NA | CASSSPRWELDTKAFF | TGTGCCAGCAGTTCCCCTAGATGGGAATTGGACACTAAAGCTTTCTTT
TRBJ2-7 | TRBV5-5 | NA | 15 | NA | CTSSYGTAAGYEQYF | TGTACCAGCAGCTACGGGACCGCCGCCGGTTACGAGCAGTACTTC
TRBJ1-5 | TRBV7-9 | NA | 16 | TRBD1 | CASSLAGTGSNQPQHF | TGTGCCAGCAGCTTAGCCGGGACAGGGAGCAATCAGCCCCAGCATTTT
TRBJ1-2 | TRBV29-1 | NA | 15 | TRBD1 | CSVLLDRDRYYGYTF | TGCAGCGTATTACTAGACCGGGACAGATACTATGGCTACACCTTC
TRBJ2-7 | TRBV20-1 | NA | 17 | TRBD2 | CSARDGGLAGGPIYEYF | TGCAGTGCTAGAGATGGGGGACTAGCGGGGGGGCCCATCTACGAGTACTTC
TRBJ1-4 | TRBV28 | NA | 12 | NA | CASGRDGEKLFF | TGTGCCAGCGGAAGGGACGGTGAAAAACTGTTTTTT
TRBJ2-3 | TRBV28 | few | 15 | NA | CASSLGARGTDTQYF | TGTGCCAGCAGTTTGGGGGCGCGGGGCACAGATACGCAGTATTTT
TRBJ1-5 | TRBV28 | NA | 14 | NA | CASGSPYSNQPQHF | TGTGCCAGCGGTAGTCCCTATAGCAATCAGCCCCAGCATTTT
TRBJ1-1 | TRBV27 | few | 14 | NA | CASRLGMGGTEAFF | TGTGCCAGCAGACTGGGGATGGGAGGAACTGAAGCTTTCTTT
TRBJ2-5 | TRBV19 | NA | 17 | TRBD1 | CASSKGTGTSYQETQYF | TGTGCCAGTAGTAAGGGGACAGGGACTTCGTACCAAGAGACCCAGTACTTC
TRBJ1-5 | TRBV12-3/TRBV12-4 | NA | 14 | NA | CASSLKLGDQPQHF | TGTGCCAGCAGTTTAAAATTGGGGGATCAGCCCCAGCATTTT
TRBJ1-2 | TRBV29-1 | few | 13 | NA | CSVVGGAYYGYTF | TGCAGCGTTGTGGGGGGCGCATATTATGGCTACACCTTC
TRBJ2-6 | TRBV5-1 | few | 15 | NA | CASSLGQLGANVLTF | TGCGCCAGCAGCTTAGGACAGTTGGGGGCCAACGTCCTGACTTTC
TRBJ2-1 | TRBV7-2 | many | 13 | NA | CASSLALGGEQFF | TGTGCCAGCAGCTTAGCGCTGGGGGGTGAGCAGTTCTTC
TRBJ2-2 | TRBV29-1 | many | 15 | TRBD1 | CSVVPGQGLAGELFF | TGCAGCGTTGTGCCGGGACAGGGATTAGCCGGGGAGCTGTTTTTT
TRBJ2-1 | TRBV7-9 | NA | 14 | NA | CASSLASGLGPEFF | TGTGCCAGCAGCTTAGCGTCGGGGCTCGGGCCTGAGTTCTTC
TRBJ2-2 | TRBV5-1 | many | 14 | NA | CASSESFGTGELFF | TGCGCCAGCTCAGAATCCTTCGGAACCGGGGAGCTGTTTTTT
TRBJ2-2 | TRBV7-6 | many | 16 | NA | CASSLDGRTNTGELFF | TGTGCCAGCAGCTTAGATGGCAGGACCAACACCGGGGAGCTGTTTTTT
TRBJ2-3 | TRBV20-1 | few | 12 | NA | CSAPSGTDTQYF | TGCAGTGCCCCGTCGGGGACAGATACGCAGTATTTT
TRBJ2-1 | TRBV27 | few | 14 | TRBD2 | CASSFPGRGIEQFF | TGTGCCAGCAGTTTCCCCGGGAGGGGGATAGAGCAGTTCTTC
TRBJ1-2 | TRBV29-1 | NA | 11 | TRBD1 | CSVLDRAGYTF | TGCAGCGTCCTCGACAGGGCCGGCTACACCTTC
TRBJ2-1 | TRBV27 | few | 16 | TRBD1 | CASSFGGEGANNEQFF | TGTGCCAGCAGTTTTGGGGGTGAGGGGGCGAACAATGAGCAGTTCTTC
TRBJ1-1 | TRBV3-1 | many | 13 | NA | CASRDSMNTEAFF | TGTGCCAGCAGGGACAGTATGAACACTGAAGCTTTCTTT
TRBJ2-3 | TRBV6-5 | many | 11 | NA | CASRDPNTQYF | TGTGCCAGCAGGGATCCTAATACGCAGTATTTT
TRBJ2-7 | TRBV29-1 | NA | 13 | NA | CSVVGTSVYEQYF | TGCAGCGTTGTAGGGACAAGCGTCTACGAGCAGTACTTC
TRBJ2-5 | TRBV15 | many | 15 | TRBD2 | CATSRDSGGAETQYF | TGTGCCACCAGCAGAGATAGCGGGGGGGCAGAGACCCAGTACTTC
TRBJ2-3 | TRBV28 | few | 16 | NA | CASSLDPGAATDTQYF | TGTGCCAGCAGTTTAGATCCGGGAGCTGCGACAGATACGCAGTATTTT
TRBJ2-7 | TRBV7-4 | NA | 13 | NA | CASRKEGFHEQYF | TGTGCCAGCAGAAAAGAGGGGTTCCACGAGCAGTACTTC